This is a list of T cell receptor beta chains from one sample in a study of T cell responses to AZD1222 COVID-19 vaccine. Only in-frame clones appear in the TCRdb table, and some are missing; sequencing was by immunoSEQ multiplex PCR. The sample shows some 150,000 clones, more than 70% of them seen only once. The source material was peripheral blood, sampled on day 0 of AZD1222 vaccination. These receptors were obtained from an adult in good health. Both conserved end residues are part of each CDR3. The D gene is left open where the match is weak. Size tells how often a clone was seen (once, few, many) or the class of an expanded clone, and some rows leave it out.

-,TRBV4-3,-,TRBJ2-7,TGCGCCAGCAGCCAAGTGGTGGCCGCAGCCTACGAGCAGTACTTC,CASSQVVAAAYEQYF
TRBD2,TRBV3-1/TRBV3-2,-,TRBJ2-1,TGTGCCAGCAGCCAAGATAACGGGAGGTACGAGGTCCCGAATGAGCAGTTCTTC,CASSQDNGRYEVPNEQFF
-,TRBV5-8,-,TRBJ1-5,TGTGCCAGCTATAGGGGATTTCAGCCCCAGCATTTT,CASYRGFQPQHF
-,TRBV7-2,-,TRBJ1-2,TGTGCCAGCAGCTTAGGGGCGGGGGAGGTCAGCTCATATGGCTACACCTTC,CASSLGAGEVSSYGYTF
-,TRBV30,-,TRBJ1-4,TGTGCCTGGGGGGCCTCCTCGATCGAAAAACTGTTTTTT,CAWGASSIEKLFF
TRBD2,TRBV7-3,few,TRBJ2-1,TGTGCCAGCAGCTTAACAGGGACTACAAACAATGAGCAGTTCTTC,CASSLTGTTNNEQFF
TRBD1,TRBV2,-,TRBJ1-4,TGTGCCAGCAGTGAAGCAGGGACAGGCTTCGAAAAACTGTTTTTT,CASSEAGTGFEKLFF
-,TRBV7-2,-,TRBJ1-2,TGTGCCAGCAGCTTACAGGAAGGGAATGGCTACACCTTC,CASSLQEGNGYTF
-,TRBV6-2/TRBV6-3,-,TRBJ2-3,TGTGCCAGCAGTGATAGTAGACATACGCAGTATTTT,CASSDSRHTQYF
TRBD2,TRBV9,-,TRBJ2-3,TGTGCCAGCAGCCCCCGGACTAGCGGGGGGGCTGGGGCAGATACGCAGTATTTT,CASSPRTSGGAGADTQYF
-,TRBV28,-,TRBJ1-5,TGTGCCAGCAGCCCCAACCGGGACAATCAGCCCCAGCATTTT,CASSPNRDNQPQHF
-,TRBV7-8,-,TRBJ1-1,TGTGCCAGCAGCACCGGGGCTCGCACTGAAGCTTTCTTT,CASSTGARTEAFF
-,TRBV19,-,TRBJ2-7,TGTGCCAGTAGTATAGGGCGGCAGGGCCACTTCGAGCAGTACTTC,CASSIGRQGHFEQYF
-,TRBV6-5,-,TRBJ2-7,TGTGCCAGCAGGCCCCCGTTAGCGGTTTACGAGCAGTACTTC,CASRPPLAVYEQYF
-,TRBV12-5,-,TRBJ2-3,TGTGCTAGTGGTTCCGCTAGCACAGATACGCAGTATTTT,CASGSASTDTQYF
-,TRBV7-9,-,TRBJ1-5,TGTGCCAGCAGCCCCGGGGGTATCGATCAGCCCCAGCATTTT,CASSPGGIDQPQHF
-,TRBV10-3,-,TRBJ2-3,TGTGCCATCATGGCGGGGGCCACAGATACGCAGTATTTT,CAIMAGATDTQYF
-,TRBV5-6,-,TRBJ1-5,TGTGCCAGCAGCTTGGATCGGGGGCGGCAGCCCCAGCATTTT,CASSLDRGRQPQHF
-,TRBV6-5,-,TRBJ2-7,TGTGCCAGCAGTTGGGGCCTCTCCTACGAGCAGTACTTC,CASSWGLSYEQYF
-,TRBV7-9,-,TRBJ2-2,TGTGCCAGCAGCTTAGTAGCGCAGGGGTCCGGGGAGCTGTTTTTT,CASSLVAQGSGELFF
-,TRBV11-2,-,TRBJ1-6,TGTGCCAGCAGGAGGATTGGGGGTAATTCACCCCTCCACTTT,CASRRIGGNSPLHF
-,TRBV6-5,-,TRBJ1-1,TGTGCCAGCAACTCGTTCGGAAGGGGGAACACTGAAGCTTTCTTT,CASNSFGRGNTEAFF
TRBD1,TRBV14,-,TRBJ1-1,TGTGCCAGCCGACAGGGGGGAGACAACACTGAAGCTTTCTTT,CASRQGGDNTEAFF
-,TRBV19,-,TRBJ2-1,TGTGCCAGTAGAATGGAGAGCCTCCGGAGTGAGCAGTTCTTC,CASRMESLRSEQFF
TRBD1,TRBV5-1,-,TRBJ1-1,TGCGCCAGCAGGAGTTCGGACAGGGGAAACACTGAAGCTTTCTTT,CASRSSDRGNTEAFF
-,TRBV9,once,TRBJ1-2,TGTGCCAGCAGCGGAGACGGAGACCGAGTTAGCTACACCTTC,CASSGDGDRVSYTF
TRBD1,TRBV10-3,-,TRBJ2-7,TGTGCCACCTCGTATGCCGGGACAGGGGGCTACGAGCAGTACTTC,CATSYAGTGGYEQYF
-,TRBV2,-,TRBJ1-3,TGTGCCAGCAATCAATTTTTAGGGCAAGCTGGAAACACCATATATTTT,CASNQFLGQAGNTIYF
-,TRBV6-2/TRBV6-3,-,TRBJ2-7,TGTGCCAGCAGTTACTTTGACAGGCCCTTCTACGAGCAGTACTTC,CASSYFDRPFYEQYF
-,TRBV18,once,TRBJ1-1,TGTGCCAGCTCACCACCGGGACGTCTTACGAACACTGAAGCTTTCTTT,CASSPPGRLTNTEAFF
TRBD1,TRBV27,-,TRBJ2-2,TGTGCCAGCAGTTCTTGGGACAGGCCAAACACCGGGGAGCTGTTTTTT,CASSSWDRPNTGELFF
-,TRBV7-2,-,TRBJ1-5,TGTGCCAGCAGCTTAAATTTTGATAGCAATCAGCCCCAGCATTTT,CASSLNFDSNQPQHF
TRBD2,TRBV7-9,-,TRBJ2-1,TGTGCCAGCAGCCTCGCCGGGACTAGCACCCATGAGCAGTTCTTC,CASSLAGTSTHEQFF
-,TRBV28,-,TRBJ1-2,TGTGCCAGCAGTACGGGGACGGCGTATGGCTACACCTTC,CASSTGTAYGYTF
TRBD1,TRBV19,-,TRBJ1-4,TGTGCCAGTAGTCCGACAGGGTTGTTGACTAATGAAAAACTGTTTTTT,CASSPTGLLTNEKLFF
-,TRBV6-1,once,TRBJ1-1,TGTGCCAGCAGTGAAGCGTATATGGGGGGCGCGGCTTTCTTT,CASSEAYMGGAAFF
-,TRBV28,-,TRBJ2-7,TGTGCCAGCGCTACAGTCCTTCGGGGCGGCGAGCAGTACTTC,CASATVLRGGEQYF